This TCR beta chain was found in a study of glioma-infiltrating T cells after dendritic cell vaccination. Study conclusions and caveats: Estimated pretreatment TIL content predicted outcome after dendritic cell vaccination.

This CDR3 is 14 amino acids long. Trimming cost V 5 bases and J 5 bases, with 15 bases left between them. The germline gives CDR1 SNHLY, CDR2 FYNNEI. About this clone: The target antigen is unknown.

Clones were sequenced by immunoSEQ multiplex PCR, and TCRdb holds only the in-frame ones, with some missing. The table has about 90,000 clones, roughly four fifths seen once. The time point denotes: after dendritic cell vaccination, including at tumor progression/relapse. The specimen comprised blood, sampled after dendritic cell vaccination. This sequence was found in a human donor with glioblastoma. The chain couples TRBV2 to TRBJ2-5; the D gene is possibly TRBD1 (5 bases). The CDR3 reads CASSPQGFQETQYF. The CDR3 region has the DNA TGTGCCAGCAGTCCCCAGGGTTTTCAGGAGACCCAGTACTTC.